This T cell receptor (beta chain) stems from a study of cytomegalovirus exposure and HLA in healthy donors. Germline V gene lookup returns CDR1 MDHEN and CDR2 SYDVKM. The junction had 11 bases not matched to a gene; V was cut back by 3 bases and J by 5 bases. CDR3 length equals 17 residues. Notes on this clone: Its antigen is unknown.

PCR employed 60 Vbeta and 13 Jbeta primers. The repertoire was sequenced with immunoSEQ multiplex PCR; TCRdb's copy has only in-frame clones and lacks some. The table lists about 110,000 clones, roughly 72% of them singletons. Findings and caveats of the study: Later analysis showed most CMV-associated TCR beta chains appearing HLA-restricted. A later analysis found TCR association rates differed by HLA locus, highest for DRB1 and lowest for HLA-C.

This TCR was sampled from a woman between 40 and 55 years old in good health and CMV-seropositive. The sequenced sample was PBMCs. The gene calls are TRBV28 and TRBJ2-1; 9 nucleotides line up with TRBD2. In DNA, the CDR3 is TGTGCCAGCAGTTTGTTCACCCGCGGGAGGGTTAACAATGAGCAGTTCTTC. The encoded protein is CASSLFTRGRVNNEQFF.